The 7 T cell receptor beta chains listed next were all sequenced from one sample in a study of CD8+ T cells in alopecia areata. Extracted RNA was reverse transcribed into cDNA, the sequencing template. Clones were read by immunoSEQ multiplex PCR, and TCRdb kept only the in-frame ones, dropping some. The sample shows about 82,000 clones, roughly 51% of them seen only once. Sequenced input: NKG2D-high CD8+ T cells sorted from blood. Source of these receptors: a human donor with alopecia areata.

The chain links TRBV29-1 to TRBJ2-2, with 9 bases fitting TRBD1. The CDR3 consists of 13 residues. Unmatched junction bases numbered 2, after V lost 6 bases and J lost 3 bases. Germline values: CDR1 SQVTM, CDR2 ANQGSEA. CDR3 amino acids: CSVRQGDTGELFF. CDR3 in DNA: TGCAGCGTCCGACAGGGGGACACCGGGGAGCTGTTTTTT.

V usage is TRBV6-5 and J usage is TRBJ1-4, with D tentatively TRBD1 (5 bases). The CDR3 covers 14 residues. The germline V gene encodes CDR1 MNHEY and CDR2 SVGAGI. V lost 2 bases and J lost 3, with 7 bases in between. The CDR3 loop is CASSYGGPNEKLFF. The CDR3 nucleotides are TGTGCCAGCAGTTACGGGGGTCCTAATGAAAAACTGTTTTTT.

This chain links TRBV15 with TRBJ1-2; 7 bases are shared with TRBD1. Germline loops: CDR1 LNHNV, CDR2 YYDKDF (reference sequence). Trimming cost V 8 bases and J 4 bases; bases outside gene matches: 10. The CDR3 runs 14 residues. This chain's CDR3 is CATLETGTSYGYTF. The CDR3 region has the DNA TGTGCCACCTTAGAGACAGGGACAAGCTATGGCTACACCTTC.

The chain is built from TRBV14 and TRBJ2-3, with unresolved D. Trimming removed 3 bases at V and 2 bases at J, with 15 bases between. Per germline, CDR1 SGHDN and CDR2 FVKESK. The CDR3 has 16 residues. In DNA form, the CDR3 reads TGTGCCAGCAGCCAGTTGATTGATACGAACACAGATACGCAGTATTTT. Amino acids: CASSQLIDTNTDTQYF.

The chain uses TRBV27 and TRBJ2-1; 7 nucleotides agree with TRBD2. The CDR3 consists of 15 residues. J gave up 7 bases and V 5 bases, and 11 bases lay outside the gene matches. CDR1 and CDR2 (germline): MNHEY, SMNVEV (reference sequence). The CDR3 sequence is CASSPREERWNEQFF. In DNA form, the CDR3 reads TGTGCCAGCAGTCCCCGGGAGGAGAGGTGGAATGAGCAGTTCTTC.

V and J are TRBV14 and TRBJ1-2; D not certain. Germline V gene sequence: CDR1 SGHDN, CDR2 FVKESK. The germline V and J ends were trimmed by 0 bases and 3 bases, with 5 bases remaining between them. The CDR3 consists of 13 residues. The DNA of the CDR3 is TGTGCCAGCAGCCAAGAAACAGACTATGGCTACACCTTC. Amino acids: CASSQETDYGYTF.

The chain carries TRBV5-6 and TRBJ1-2, with D tentatively TRBD1 (5 bases). Germline assignment: CDR1 SGHDT and CDR2 YYEEEE. Trimming shortened V by 4 bases and J by 4 bases, and 11 bases separated the two germline ends. The CDR3 runs 13 residues. The CDR3 sequence is CASSLGTAYGYTF. The CDR3 DNA is TGTGCCAGCAGCCTTGGGACCGCCTATGGCTACACCTTC.